Listed below are T cell receptor beta chains from one sample, sequenced in a study of human T cells and chemical hapten exposure. Each CDR3 protein is one row after TCRdb ran MiXCR on the RACE reads. The table has roughly 100,000 distinct CDR3 sequences, approximately 36% seen once. Sequenced material: whole blood, taken in connection with sensitization to the hapten diphenylcyclopropenone (DPC). Receptors were obtained from a man in his forties with alopecia areata. Some clones in this sample may be carry-over from other donors' samples. Each CDR3 is given with its conserved first and last residue. The D gene is left open where the match is weak. For some rows the clone size is stated as once, few or many, or as a class when expanded; others skip it.

V gene	J gene	clone size	D gene	CDR3 DNA	CDR3 protein
TRBV4-2	TRBJ1-1	.	.	TGTGCCAGCAGCCAAGTGGCAGGGAGCAGGGAAGCTTTCTTT	CASSQVAGSREAFF
TRBV4-2	TRBJ1-6	few	.	TGTGCCAGCAGTGCTGTGCCACCTAATTCACCCCTCCACTTT	CASSAVPPNSPLHF
TRBV28	TRBJ2-7	.	.	TGTGCCAGCAGTTTAATCGGGGGAATCCCCTACGAGCAGTACTTC	CASSLIGGIPYEQYF
TRBV20-1	TRBJ2-3	.	.	TGCAGTGCTTGGGACCCGAGGGGCACAGATACGCAGTATTTT	CSAWDPRGTDTQYF
TRBV7-3	TRBJ2-6	.	.	TGTGCCAGCAGCTTAAAGGGGTCTAGCTCTGGGGCCAACGTCCTGACTTTC	CASSLKGSSSGANVLTF
TRBV12-3/TRBV12-4	TRBJ2-2	few	.	TGTGCCAGCACCCCCCTCCAGGGGCCAACCGGGGAGCTGTTTTTT	CASTPLQGPTGELFF
TRBV5-1	TRBJ2-5	few	.	TGCGCCAGCAGCTATGGAGGCGGAGAGACCCAGTACTTC	CASSYGGGETQYF
TRBV20-1	TRBJ2-3	.	TRBD2	TGCAGTGCTAGAGATCTAGCTAGCGGGAGTACAGATACGCAGTATTTT	CSARDLASGSTDTQYF
TRBV12-3/TRBV12-4	TRBJ1-5	.	.	TGTGCCAGCACAACGGGGGTTAGTCAGCCCCAGCATTTT	CASTTGVSQPQHF
TRBV9	TRBJ2-2	.	.	TGTGCCAGCACGGCCCCTTTAAACACCGGGGAGCTGTTTTTT	CASTAPLNTGELFF
TRBV6-1	TRBJ2-1	.	.	TGTGCCAGTAAGACTTGGCTTGAGTCCAATGAGCAGTTCTTC	CASKTWLESNEQFF
TRBV6-5	TRBJ1-2	few	.	TGTGCCAGCAGTACGGACCTAAACTATGGCTACACCTTC	CASSTDLNYGYTF
TRBV5-4	TRBJ2-1	.	TRBD2	TGTGCCAGCAGCCTCCTAGGTAGCGGGAGGGTGGGTAATGAGCAGTTCTTC	CASSLLGSGRVGNEQFF
TRBV5-6	TRBJ1-1	.	.	TGTGCCAGCAGCTGGGAAACTGAAGCTTTCTTT	CASSWETEAFF
TRBV4-2	TRBJ2-3	few	.	TGTGCCAGCAGCCAAGAAGGTGTAGTGACAGATACGCAGTATTTT	CASSQEGVVTDTQYF
TRBV4-3	TRBJ2-1	few	TRBD2	TGCGCCAGCAGCCCCCGGACAGGGGGCTGGACTAGCGGGAGTGAGCAGTTCTTC	CASSPRTGGWTSGSEQFF
TRBV27	TRBJ1-2	many	.	TGTGCCAGCAGTTCGAACATCCTGGACGGCTATGGCTACACCTTC	CASSSNILDGYGYTF
TRBV20-1	TRBJ2-1	.	TRBD2	TGCAGTGCGGACGGGGGACTAGCGGGAACCTACAATGAGCAGTTCTTC	CSADGGLAGTYNEQFF
TRBV5-6	TRBJ2-3	.	.	TGTGCCAGCAGCTCTCCAGGGGAGTCCGACACAGATACGCAGTATTTT	CASSSPGESDTDTQYF
TRBV24-1	TRBJ2-3	few	.	TGTGCCACCAGGTCCGGTAGCACAGATACGCAGTATTTT	CATRSGSTDTQYF
TRBV10-3	TRBJ2-3	few	.	TGTGCCATCAGTGAGTCGGCGAGCACAGATACGCAGTATTTT	CAISESASTDTQYF
TRBV7-9	TRBJ2-5	.	TRBD1	TGTGCCAGCAGCCTACAGGGGAAGGGGGAGACCCAGTACTTC	CASSLQGKGETQYF
TRBV7-4	TRBJ1-4	.	.	TGTGCCAGCAGCTTAGATTACCGGATGGGGCAGCTAAATGAAAAACTGTTTTTT	CASSLDYRMGQLNEKLFF
TRBV28	TRBJ2-5	.	.	TGTGCCAGCAGTTTAGGGACTGGGACCCAGTACTTC	CASSLGTGTQYF
TRBV2	TRBJ2-3	few	TRBD1	TGTGCCACCCAGACAGGGGCAGATACGCAGTATTTT	CATQTGADTQYF
TRBV24-1	TRBJ2-3	.	TRBD2	TGTGCCACCAGTGCTACGGGAGGTACAGATACGCAGTATTTT	CATSATGGTDTQYF
TRBV4-3	TRBJ2-3	.	.	TGCGCCAGCAGCCCTCTTATTAGCGGCACAGATACGCAGTATTTT	CASSPLISGTDTQYF